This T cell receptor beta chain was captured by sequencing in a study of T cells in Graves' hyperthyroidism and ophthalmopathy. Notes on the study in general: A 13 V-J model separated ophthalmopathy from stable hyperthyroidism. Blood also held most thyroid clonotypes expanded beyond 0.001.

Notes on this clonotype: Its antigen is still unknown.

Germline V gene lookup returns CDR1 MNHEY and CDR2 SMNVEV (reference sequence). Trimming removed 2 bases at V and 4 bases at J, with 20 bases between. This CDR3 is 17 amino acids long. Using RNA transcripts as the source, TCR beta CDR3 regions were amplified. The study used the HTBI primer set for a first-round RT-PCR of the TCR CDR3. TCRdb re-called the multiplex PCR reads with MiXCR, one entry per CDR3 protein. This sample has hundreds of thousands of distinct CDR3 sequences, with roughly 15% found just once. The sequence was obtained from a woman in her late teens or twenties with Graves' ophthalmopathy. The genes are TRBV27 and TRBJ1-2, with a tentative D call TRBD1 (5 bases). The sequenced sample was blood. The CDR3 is CASSLRGRGSAGYGYTF. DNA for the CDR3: TGTGCCAGCAGTTTACGGGGTAGGGGATCAGCCGGCTATGGCTACACCTTC.